What follows is one T cell receptor beta chain and its context. Deletions cut 3 bases from V and 2 bases from J, with 7 bases between. From germline, CDR1 is SGHTA and CDR2 FQGNSA. The CDR3 has 13 amino acids. TCRdb re-analysed the 5' RACE reads in MiXCR, keeping a single row per CDR3 protein. This sample has around 500,000 distinct CDR3 sequences, with just over 20% found just once. This sample is part of a study of T cells after yellow fever vaccination. J is TRBJ2-5 and V is TRBV7-2, with D unresolved. The receptor was isolated from a man younger than 35 who received the YFV17D yellow fever vaccine. The input for sequencing was PBMCs, taken about 21 days after the first yellow fever vaccination. The CDR3 sequence: CASSFPPQETQYF. In nucleotides, the CDR3 is TGTGCCAGCAGCTTTCCACCACAAGAGACCCAGTACTTC.